This passage covers 26 T cell receptor beta chains from one sample sequenced in a study of cytomegalovirus exposure and HLA in healthy donors. The PCR ran on 60 Vbeta and 13 Jbeta primers. Here immunoSEQ multiplex PCR was the method, and the copy in TCRdb shows in-frame clones only, minus some. This table holds fewer than 200,000 clones, approximately 70% found once. Material for sequencing was PBMCs. These receptors all come from a woman in her 30s in good health and CMV-seronegative.

This clone turned up a few times. The chain combines TRBV19 with TRBJ2-2; D may be TRBD2 (5 bases). Germline V CDR1 and CDR2: LNHDA, SQIVND (reference sequence). The V end lost 6 bases, the J end lost 4 bases, and 9 bases lay between the germline ends. The CDR3 is made up of 13 amino acids. The CDR3 loop is CASRLRGTGELFF. CDR3 coding DNA: TGTGCCAGTAGATTACGGGGCACCGGGGAGCTGTTTTTT.

CDR3 DNA: TGCGCCAGCAGCCAAAGGGTAGGGGCCATTAGCACAGATACGCAGTATTTT. Translating gives CASSQRVGAISTDTQYF. The rearrangement uses TRBV4-3 and TRBJ2-3; weak D call: TRBD1 (5 bases). From germline, CDR1 is LGHNA and CDR2 YSLEER. The CDR3 totals 17 residues. Deletions cut 2 bases from V and 0 bases from J, with 15 bases between.

The chain employs TRBV27 and TRBJ2-1; 7 positions agree with TRBD1. V dropped 5 bases and J dropped 4; count of bases not matched to a gene: 5. Germline loops: CDR1 MNHEY, CDR2 SMNVEV (reference sequence). The length of the CDR3 is 14 residues. The CDR3 nucleotides read TGTGCCAGCAGTCAGGGACAGCCGTACAATGAGCAGTTCTTC. Its protein product is CASSQGQPYNEQFF.

This clone was counted only a few times. CDR3 DNA: TGCGCCAGCAGCCCCGATATGAGGCCAAAGATTTCCTACAATGAGCAGTTCTTC. It yields the protein CASSPDMRPKISYNEQFF. The chain uses TRBV4-3 and TRBJ2-1; D unclear. This CDR3 has 18 residues. Germline V gene sequence: CDR1 LGHNA, CDR2 YSLEER. Trimming pared 4 bases from V and 1 base from J, leaving 20 bases between.

The chain couples TRBV5-4 to TRBJ1-2; 11 positions agree with TRBD1. V trimming: 6 bases; J trimming: 2 bases; junction bases outside the gene matches: 3. The CDR3 spans 14 residues. Germline CDR1 is SGHNT and CDR2 is YYREEE (reference sequence). CDR3 amino acids: CASIRTGGNYGYTF. CDR3 in DNA: TGTGCCAGCATCCGGACAGGGGGCAACTATGGCTACACCTTC.

The chain uses TRBV19 and TRBJ1-2, with D unresolved. Trimming took 6 bases from V and 3 from J, leaving 17 bases between them. The V gene's germline CDR1 is LNHDA and CDR2 SQIVND (reference sequence). CDR3 length: 15 residues. DNA of the CDR3: TGTGCCAGTAGGATGCGGGTCGAACAAGACTATGGCTACACCTTC. As protein: CASRMRVEQDYGYTF.

This clone turned up a few times. The chain is built from TRBV9 and TRBJ1-4, with TRBD1 matching over 8 bases. Germline CDR1 SGDLS, CDR2 YYNGEE. V was clipped by 1 base and J by 0 bases; unmatched bases: 8. The CDR3 is 18 residues long. CDR3 nucleotides: TGTGCCAGCAGCGTATCGAGACAGGGGTTTGCAACTAATGAAAAACTGTTTTTT. Translation: CASSVSRQGFATNEKLFF.

This clone appeared a few times. This chain joins TRBV2 and TRBJ2-1, with 11 bases identical to TRBD2. This CDR3 has 15 residues. The J segment lost 5 bases and the V segment lost 6 bases, leaving 6 bases of the junction unmatched. From germline, CDR1 is SNHLY and CDR2 FYNNEI. DNA for the CDR3: TGTGCCAGCAGCGAGCTAGCGGGAGGCCACAATGAGCAGTTCTTC. Residues: CASSELAGGHNEQFF.

The J gene is TRBJ2-1, the V gene TRBV7-9; 13 bases match TRBD2. V gave up 5 bases and J gave up 8 bases; unmatched junction bases: 9. Germline V gene lookup returns CDR1 SEHNR and CDR2 FQNEAQ (reference sequence). CDR3 length: 16 residues. CDR3 sequence reads: CASSPALAGGSYEQFF. The CDR3 coding sequence is TGTGCCAGCAGCCCGGCACTAGCGGGAGGGTCCTATGAGCAGTTCTTC.

The gene calls are TRBV7-2 and TRBJ1-2; 11 bases are a match to TRBD1. Germline loops: CDR1 SGHTA, CDR2 FQGNSA. The V and J ends lost 6 bases and 1 base, in that order; junction bases with no gene match: 10. The CDR3 runs to 17 residues. The DNA of the CDR3 is TGTGCCAGCAGTTGGACAGGGGGCAATCCGATTAACTATGGCTACACCTTC. It encodes CASSWTGGNPINYGYTF.

The V and J genes are TRBV6-1 and TRBJ1-2; 7 nucleotides align to TRBD1. Germline V CDR1 and CDR2: MNHNS, SASEGT. After removal of 2 bases from V and 0 bases from J, the junction contained 6 bases not matched to a gene. The CDR3 is made up of 16 amino acids. The CDR3 loop reads CASSEWDSLANYGYTF. The CDR3 DNA reads TGTGCCAGCAGTGAATGGGACAGTCTAGCTAACTATGGCTACACCTTC.

The chain is built from TRBV5-1 and TRBJ2-3, with a weak D call TRBD1 (5 bases). Trimming cost V 4 bases and J 0 bases, with 12 bases left between them. Germline V gene lookup returns CDR1 SGHRS and CDR2 YFSETQ. This CDR3 is 15 amino acids long. This chain's CDR3 is CASSRDRRSTDTQYF. CDR3 sequence (DNA): TGCGCCAGCAGCCGCGACAGACGTAGCACAGATACGCAGTATTTT.

In regard to this clone: This same CDR3 is encoded by further DNA sequences in the sample. The CDR3 protein is CASSPRGQETQYF. The DNA of the CDR3 is TGTGCCAGCTCACCAAGGGGGCAAGAGACCCAGTACTTC. J is TRBJ2-5 and V is TRBV18; possibly TRBD1 for D (6 bases). Per the germline V gene, CDR1 is KGHSH and CDR2 is LQKENI. The CDR3 is 13 amino acids. The germline V and J ends were trimmed by 2 bases and 2 bases, with 6 bases remaining between them.

This clone appeared a single time. J is TRBJ2-2 and V is TRBV2, with 7 bases matching TRBD1. CDR1 is SNHLY, CDR2 FYNNEI, per germline. The ends lost 8 bases at V and 5 bases at J; junction bases unmatched: 5. The CDR3 length is 13 residues. CDR3 sequence reads: CASETGRTGELFF. The CDR3, as DNA: TGTGCCAGCGAGACAGGGCGAACCGGGGAGCTGTTTTTT.

Comment on this clone: Other DNA sequences of this sample code for an identical CDR3. The chain has TRBV30 and TRBJ1-5; 8 nucleotides line up with TRBD1. Per the germline V gene, CDR1 is GTSNPN and CDR2 is SVGIG (reference sequence). The CDR3 extends over 13 amino acids. V shed 3 bases and J 2 bases; nucleotides not matched to a gene: 0. The CDR3 here is CAWRGQGNQPQHF. Here the CDR3 DNA reads TGTGCCTGGAGGGGACAGGGCAATCAGCCCCAGCATTTT.

This sequence joins TRBV15 and TRBJ2-7; a possible D gene is TRBD2 (5 bases). This CDR3 comprises 16 residues. Germline lookup yields CDR1 LNHNV and CDR2 YYDKDF (reference sequence). Trimming stripped 5 bases from V and 5 bases from J, with 22 bases between. This chain's CDR3 is CATSVLRTPPFNEQYF. As DNA, the CDR3 is TGTGCCACCAGCGTCCTACGGACTCCTCCTTTCAACGAGCAGTACTTC.

The chain carries TRBV7-3 and TRBJ2-3; TRBD2 agrees at 7 bases. The ends lost 1 base at V and 6 bases at J; junction bases unmatched: 7. The CDR3 runs to 15 residues. Germline CDR1 SGHTA, CDR2 FQGTGA. The CDR3, as DNA: TGTGCCAGCAGCTTAAGCGGGAGTCGGGCCGATACGCAGTATTTT. Its protein is CASSLSGSRADTQYF.

This chain links TRBV5-6 with TRBJ1-5; D gene unclear. The germline V gene encodes CDR1 SGHDT and CDR2 YYEEEE. This CDR3 has 14 residues. The germline V and J ends were trimmed by 1 base and 0 bases, with 5 bases remaining between them. Written as DNA, the CDR3 is TGTGCCAGCAGCTTGTCTTATAGCAATCAGCCCCAGCATTTT. This codes for CASSLSYSNQPQHF.

Many counts were recorded for this clone. This chain links TRBV10-3 with TRBJ2-7; 8 bases align to TRBD1. V lost 9 bases, J lost 5 bases, and 9 bases stayed unmatched. The CDR3 extends over 13 amino acids. The germline V gene encodes CDR1 ENHRY and CDR2 SYGVKD. The CDR3 here is CAIRTGQIHEQYF. The CDR3 region has the DNA TGTGCCATTCGGACAGGGCAGATCCACGAGCAGTACTTC.

This clone came up once. The chain combines TRBV30 with TRBJ1-5, with D tentatively TRBD1 (5 bases). The germline CDR1 and CDR2 sequences are GTSNPN and SVGIG (reference sequence). CDR3 length: 15 residues. V lost 4 bases to trimming and J lost 3 bases, with 16 bases between them. CDR3 loop: CAWTLPGRFNQPQHF. CDR3 coding DNA: TGTGCCTGGACACTTCCAGGGCGATTCAATCAGCCCCAGCATTTT.

The chain couples TRBV27 to TRBJ2-7; 10 positions agree with TRBD2. The trim removed 8 bases at V and 3 bases at J, leaving 4 bases unmatched. The CDR3 totals 13 residues. Germline V gives CDR1 MNHEY, CDR2 SMNVEV (reference sequence). DNA of the CDR3: TGTGCCAGCCGCTTAGCGGGAGGCTACGAGCAGTACTTC. Its translation: CASRLAGGYEQYF.

This rearrangement joins TRBV28 to TRBJ1-3, with D unresolved. CDR1 and CDR2 (germline): MDHEN, SYDVKM. V shed 3 bases and J shed 9 bases, with 6 bases lying between them. The length of the CDR3 is 11 residues. CDR3 protein: CASSFPGTIYF. For the CDR3, the DNA is TGTGCCAGCAGTTTTCCCGGCACCATATATTTT.

J is TRBJ2-3 and V is TRBV12-5, with TRBD1 matching 8 bases. The CDR3 spans 20 residues. With V trimmed by 4 bases and J by 0 bases, 18 bases remained unmatched. Germline CDR1 is LGHNT and CDR2 is FRNRAP. CDR3 in amino acids: CASGSPKRLRGQVSTDTQYF. In DNA form, the CDR3 reads TGTGCTAGTGGTTCACCAAAACGTCTCAGGGGGCAGGTAAGCACAGATACGCAGTATTTT. The full variable domain, completed using reference TRBV12-5 and TRBJ2-3, is DARVTQTPRHKVTEMGQEVTMRCQPILGHNTVFWYRQTMMQGLELLAYFRNRAPLDDSGMPKDRFSAEMPDATLATLKIQPSEPRDSAVYFCASGSPKRLRGQVSTDTQYFGPGTRLTVL.

This clone has only a few counts. This chain connects TRBV4-2 to TRBJ2-7, with a tentative D call TRBD1 (7 bases). V was trimmed by 2 bases and J by 2 bases, leaving 16 bases between them. This CDR3 spans 16 amino acids. Germline CDR1 and CDR2: LGHNA and YNFKEQ. The CDR3 sequence: CASSQPGGTGTYEQYF. The CDR3 region has the DNA TGTGCCAGCAGCCAACCAGGGGGGACGGGAACCTACGAGCAGTACTTC.

The chain recombines TRBV30 with TRBJ1-6; D ambiguous. Germline V gene data show CDR1 as GTSNPN and CDR2 as SVGIG (reference sequence). The CDR3 consists of 14 residues. The V end was cut by 6 bases, the J end by 0 bases, with 9 bases between. Here the CDR3 reads CACIESSYNSPLHF. The CDR3 coding sequence is TGTGCCTGCATAGAAAGCTCCTATAATTCACCCCTCCACTTT.

This chain joins TRBV29-1 and TRBJ2-7; a possible D gene is TRBD2 (6 bases). This CDR3 contains 11 residues. Germline V gene lookup returns CDR1 SQVTM and CDR2 ANQGSEA. The germline V and J ends were trimmed by 5 bases and 7 bases, with 12 bases remaining between them. CDR3 region: CSVQGREEQYF. CDR3 coding DNA: TGCAGCGTTCAGGGTCGGGAGGAGCAGTACTTC.